This TCR beta chain was recorded in a study of blood T cell repertoires in COVID-19. The wider study: PBMCs, B-cell-depleted T cells, or T cells provided the cDNA or gDNA that made up the material.

Original handling: Reference gene primers were amplified, and this amplification served to estimate nucleated cell counts. Assay used: immunoSEQ multiplex PCR; TCRdb lists only in-frame clones, some missing. V and J calls plus clone size are reproduced from that table; the DNA served to infer D and trimming. Of 250,000 or so clones listed, 70% to 90% were seen once; the top ten hold 0.99%. Germline CDR1 reads SGHAT; CDR2 reads FQDESV (reference sequence). This CDR3 region has 13 residues. The ends were cut back, 3 bases at V and 7 bases at J, with 12 bases in the middle. Sequenced: peripheral blood. The TCR was taken from a woman in her forties who had recovered from COVID-19. The chain links TRBV11-1 to TRBJ1-1; TRBD1 is a possible D gene (6 bases). CDR3 residues: CASSFMRTVEAFF. CDR3 DNA: TGTGCCAGCAGCTTCATGCGGACAGTTGAAGCTTTCTTT.